A selection of T cell receptor beta chains follows, all from one sample in a study of shared clonotypes between healthy human individuals. The table came from immunoSEQ multiplex PCR; TCRdb's copy has only in-frame clones and leaves some out. The sample carries approximately 2,000,000 clones, about 93% recorded once. Source material: naive CD8+ T cells from PBMCs. Every receptor here comes from a man between 18 and 35 years old in good health. Some clones in this sample may be carry-over from other donors' samples. CDR3s include the opening cysteine and the closing phenylalanine or tryptophan. Fields, in order: D gene, clone size, J gene, V gene, CDR3 DNA, CDR3 protein. A D gene is named only where the DNA matches it firmly. Clone sizes are given selectively: once, few, many, or a class where the clone is expanded.

d_call: TRBD1; clone_size: -; j_call: TRBJ2-2; v_call: TRBV19; cdr3_nt: TGTGCCAGTAAGGACAGGGTCCAAGGATCCGGGGAGCTGTTTTTT; cdr3_aa: CASKDRVQGSGELFF
d_call: -; clone_size: -; j_call: TRBJ1-5; v_call: TRBV10-2; cdr3_nt: TGCGCCAGCAGTGATTTGTGGAGGGGACCTAGCAATCAGCCCCAGCATTTT; cdr3_aa: CASSDLWRGPSNQPQHF
d_call: TRBD1; clone_size: -; j_call: TRBJ1-4; v_call: TRBV7-9; cdr3_nt: TGTGCCAGCAGCTTCCGAGGGACAGGGAATAATGAAAAACTGTTTTTT; cdr3_aa: CASSFRGTGNNEKLFF
d_call: -; clone_size: once; j_call: TRBJ1-2; v_call: TRBV9; cdr3_nt: TGTGCCAGCAGCGTAGGATCTACTGACTATGGCTACACCTTC; cdr3_aa: CASSVGSTDYGYTF
d_call: -; clone_size: few; j_call: TRBJ2-7; v_call: TRBV28; cdr3_nt: TGTGCCAGCAGTTTTGCGGGGCTCTACGAGCAGTACTTC; cdr3_aa: CASSFAGLYEQYF
d_call: TRBD2; clone_size: -; j_call: TRBJ2-7; v_call: TRBV14; cdr3_nt: TGTGCCAGCAGCCAGGAGACTAGCGGGAGAATCCACGAGCAGTACTTC; cdr3_aa: CASSQETSGRIHEQYF
d_call: -; clone_size: -; j_call: TRBJ2-7; v_call: TRBV9; cdr3_nt: TGTGCCAGCAGCGTAGCGGGGGCGGGGTACGAGCAGTACTTC; cdr3_aa: CASSVAGAGYEQYF
d_call: -; clone_size: -; j_call: TRBJ2-7; v_call: TRBV28; cdr3_nt: TGTGCCAGCAGTTTGTCAGGGGCTGGCTACGAGCAGTACTTC; cdr3_aa: CASSLSGAGYEQYF
d_call: TRBD2; clone_size: -; j_call: TRBJ2-7; v_call: TRBV6-1; cdr3_nt: TGTGCCAGCAGTGGGTGGACTAGCGGCAACTACGAGCAGTACTTC; cdr3_aa: CASSGWTSGNYEQYF
d_call: -; clone_size: -; j_call: TRBJ1-2; v_call: TRBV7-2; cdr3_nt: TGTGCCAGCAGCCACAGGCTTGAGAACTATGGCTACACCTTC; cdr3_aa: CASSHRLENYGYTF
d_call: -; clone_size: -; j_call: TRBJ1-1; v_call: TRBV7-6; cdr3_nt: TGTGCCAGCAGCTTACAGGTCGTTGAAGGAGGGGTTAGCACTGAAGCTTTCTTT; cdr3_aa: CASSLQVVEGGVSTEAFF
d_call: -; clone_size: once; j_call: TRBJ2-1; v_call: TRBV10-1; cdr3_nt: TGCGCCAGCAGTGACCCCGAAATCGGGGTTACATACAATGAGCAGTTCTTC; cdr3_aa: CASSDPEIGVTYNEQFF
d_call: TRBD1; clone_size: -; j_call: TRBJ1-1; v_call: TRBV4-2; cdr3_nt: TGTGCCAGCAGCCCGGGACAGGGGCTGAGTGAGAACACTGAAGCTTTCTTT; cdr3_aa: CASSPGQGLSENTEAFF
d_call: -; clone_size: -; j_call: TRBJ2-3; v_call: TRBV28; cdr3_nt: TGTGCCAGCAGTATTCTAGGGGATAGCACAGATACGCAGTATTTT; cdr3_aa: CASSILGDSTDTQYF
d_call: -; clone_size: few; j_call: TRBJ2-5; v_call: TRBV7-9; cdr3_nt: TGTGCCAGCACCTACCAGGGATTCTCGGAGACCCAGTACTTC; cdr3_aa: CASTYQGFSETQYF
d_call: -; clone_size: -; j_call: TRBJ1-3; v_call: TRBV6-5; cdr3_nt: TGTGCCAGCAGTTACCTCGTAGACCGGCCCTACACCATATATTTT; cdr3_aa: CASSYLVDRPYTIYF
d_call: TRBD2; clone_size: -; j_call: TRBJ2-3; v_call: TRBV4-3; cdr3_nt: TGCGCCAGCAGCCTGGCGGAGCGGGAGTTCACAGATACGCAGTATTTT; cdr3_aa: CASSLAEREFTDTQYF
d_call: -; clone_size: -; j_call: TRBJ2-7; v_call: TRBV4-1; cdr3_nt: TGCGCCAGCAGCCAAGGGACGGGAGCCCCCTACGAGCAGTACTTC; cdr3_aa: CASSQGTGAPYEQYF
d_call: -; clone_size: -; j_call: TRBJ2-7; v_call: TRBV19; cdr3_nt: TGTGCCAGTAGTATAACCCTCTCACTGACTTACTACGAGCAGTACTTC; cdr3_aa: CASSITLSLTYYEQYF
d_call: -; clone_size: -; j_call: TRBJ1-4; v_call: TRBV7-9; cdr3_nt: TGTGCCAGCAGCCCACTCGGGGGGAGAGGTGAAAAACTGTTTTTT; cdr3_aa: CASSPLGGRGEKLFF
d_call: TRBD1; clone_size: -; j_call: TRBJ2-3; v_call: TRBV27; cdr3_nt: TGTGCCAGCAGTCAAGGGACAGGGACCACTAGCACAGATACGCAGTATTTT; cdr3_aa: CASSQGTGTTSTDTQYF
d_call: TRBD2; clone_size: -; j_call: TRBJ2-7; v_call: TRBV19; cdr3_nt: TGTGCCAGTAGTGATGAGCGGGAGGGCCCAGTCTACGAGCAGTACTTC; cdr3_aa: CASSDEREGPVYEQYF
d_call: -; clone_size: -; j_call: TRBJ1-2; v_call: TRBV13; cdr3_nt: TGTGCCAGCAGCCCCATAGGAGGGAACTATGGCTACACCTTC; cdr3_aa: CASSPIGGNYGYTF
d_call: TRBD2; clone_size: once; j_call: TRBJ2-3; v_call: TRBV13; cdr3_nt: TGTGCCAGCAGCGAGTCGGGAGGATCTACTACGCAGTATTTT; cdr3_aa: CASSESGGSTTQYF
d_call: -; clone_size: -; j_call: TRBJ2-5; v_call: TRBV6-6; cdr3_nt: TGTGCCAGCAGTTACGTTGTGACGGATGAAGAGACCCAGTACTTC; cdr3_aa: CASSYVVTDEETQYF
d_call: -; clone_size: -; j_call: TRBJ2-7; v_call: TRBV19; cdr3_nt: TGTGCCAGTAGTCGGCGGGGAAGAGGGTACGAGCAGTACTTC; cdr3_aa: CASSRRGRGYEQYF
d_call: -; clone_size: -; j_call: TRBJ2-7; v_call: TRBV27; cdr3_nt: TGTGCCAGCAGTTTTGGGTGGTCCTACGAGCAGTACTTC; cdr3_aa: CASSFGWSYEQYF
d_call: -; clone_size: -; j_call: TRBJ2-6; v_call: TRBV15; cdr3_nt: TGTGCCACCAGCAGCGACCGCGACTCTGGGGCCAACGTCCTGACTTTC; cdr3_aa: CATSSDRDSGANVLTF
d_call: -; clone_size: -; j_call: TRBJ1-4; v_call: TRBV10-3; cdr3_nt: TGTGCCGTGGGGGAGGGTCGTGAAAAACTGTTTTTT; cdr3_aa: CAVGEGREKLFF
d_call: -; clone_size: -; j_call: TRBJ2-2; v_call: TRBV23-1; cdr3_nt: TGCGCCAGCAGTCAATCGCCCCCCGGGCGGGCACAGAACACCGGGGAGCTGTTTTTT; cdr3_aa: CASSQSPPGRAQNTGELFF
d_call: -; clone_size: -; j_call: TRBJ1-2; v_call: TRBV5-4; cdr3_nt: TGTGCCAGCAGCTTGGTGGACGTCTCCTATGGCTACACCTTC; cdr3_aa: CASSLVDVSYGYTF